The clone carrying this T cell receptor (beta chain) has only one observation. The antigen is unknown. The repertoire was sequenced with immunoSEQ multiplex PCR; TCRdb's copy has only in-frame clones and lacks some. The data contain about 4,800 clones, around 60% of them singletons. Germline lookup yields CDR1 KGHSH and CDR2 LQKENI. V was cut by 2 bases and J by 5 bases, with 6 bases left in between. The CDR3 has 13 amino acids. These data are taken from a study of T cells in localized non-small cell lung cancer. Notes on the study in general: Uninvolved adjacent lung had the highest recorded T cell clonality, with tumor below it. Longer overall survival associated with higher blood T cell density; shorter survival with higher adjacent-lung clonality. Without multi-region sequencing, intratumor heterogeneity could not be excluded. Median detection of top 100 tumor clones in adjacent lung was 57 clones.

This specimen consisted of lymph node tissue, obtained before any cancer treatment. V usage is TRBV18 and J usage is TRBJ1-4; no firm D call. The source of this sequence is a male donor at least 60 years old with stage I squamous cell lung carcinoma. The CDR3 spells CASSPSPNEKLFF. In DNA form, the CDR3 reads TGTGCCAGCTCACCAAGCCCAAATGAAAAACTGTTTTTT.